This T cell receptor beta chain was captured by sequencing in a study of T cells in Graves' hyperthyroidism and ophthalmopathy. Study outcomes and limitations: From stable hyperthyroidism, ophthalmopathy was set apart by a 13 V-J model. Onset of ophthalmopathy came a median around 6.5 months after the model predicted it. Most thyroid clonotypes expanded above 0.001 appeared in blood too.

Regarding this clonotype: The antigen is unknown.

V was clipped by 5 bases and J by 4 bases; unmatched bases: 15. Germline V CDR1 and CDR2: SGHKS, YYEKEE (reference sequence). The CDR3 is 17 amino acids. Clinicians diagnosed patients from clinical symptoms, serum thyroxine and TRAb, thyroid ultrasound and orbital computed tomography. The investigators amplified TCR beta CDR3 regions from RNA transcripts. First-round RT-PCR of the TCR CDR3 relied on the HTBI primer set. MiXCR was run by TCRdb on the multiplex PCR reads, yielding one entry per CDR3 protein. The sample includes 550,000 to 650,000 distinct CDR3 sequences, roughly 13% of them seen just once.

The sequencing sample was made of blood. This chain links TRBV5-5 with TRBJ1-1; the match to TRBD1 covers 9 bases. This sequence was found in a woman aged 25 to 45 with Graves' hyperthyroidism that later progressed to Graves' ophthalmopathy. The CDR3 region is CASSQLLGQGESTEAFF. In DNA form, the CDR3 reads TGTGCCAGCAGTCAGCTCCTGGGACAGGGAGAGAGCACTGAAGCTTTCTTT.